This T cell receptor beta chain emerged from a study of blood T cells in healthy people across ages. General study results and limits: What prevented conclusive comparison of naive and antigen-experienced cells was that PBMCs were unsorted. Estimated diversity, derived from one million T cells, was regarded as an underestimate. Both naive CD4+ cell counts and diversity were greater in long-lived donors than in aged donors.

For this clonotype: The antigen remains undetermined.

Germline V gene sequence: CDR1 SGHRS, CDR2 YFSETQ. The CDR3 is 15 residues long. Together with a sample-barcoded 5' primer, a J-beta primer mix was included in a second PCR lasting roughly 6 to 12 cycles. One entry per CDR3 protein results from TCRdb running MiXCR on the 5' RACE reads. The sample contains 590,000 or so distinct CDR3 sequences, roughly 31% of which appear only once. Isolated per sample were at least 6 million PBMCs. The chain carries TRBV5-1 and TRBJ2-4; 8 nucleotides agree with TRBD1. The DNA end lines up better with TRBJ2-7; the J call may be wrong. Sequenced: blood. This receptor was identified in a woman at least 80 years old in good health. CDR3 in amino acids: CASSLGQGRPYEQYF. In nucleotides, the CDR3 is TGCGCCAGCAGTCTTGGACAGGGTCGACCCTACGAGCAGTACTTC.